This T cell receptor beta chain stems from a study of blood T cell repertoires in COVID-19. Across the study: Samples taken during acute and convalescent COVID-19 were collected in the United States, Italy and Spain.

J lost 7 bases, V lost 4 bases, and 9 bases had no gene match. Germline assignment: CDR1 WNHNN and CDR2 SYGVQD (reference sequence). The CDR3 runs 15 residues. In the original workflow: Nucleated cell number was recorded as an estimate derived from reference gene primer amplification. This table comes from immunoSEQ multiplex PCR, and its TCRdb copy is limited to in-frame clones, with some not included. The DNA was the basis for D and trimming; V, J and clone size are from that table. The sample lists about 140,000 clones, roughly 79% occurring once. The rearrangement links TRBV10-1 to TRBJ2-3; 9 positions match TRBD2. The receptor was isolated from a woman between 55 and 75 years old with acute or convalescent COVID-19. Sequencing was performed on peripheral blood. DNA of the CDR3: TGCGCCAGCAGTGGGGCTAGCGGGGTTCCAAATACGCAGTATTTT. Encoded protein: CASSGASGVPNTQYF.